This T cell receptor (beta chain) came from a study of identical twins. Whole-study results and caveats: Twin sharing of out-of-frame TCR alpha was underestimated by models in monozygotic pairs. Sequences that were beta out-of-frame showed weaker excess twin sharing.

Germline loops: CDR1 DFQATT, CDR2 SNEGSKA (reference sequence). The CDR3 runs to 14 residues. Deletions cut 0 bases from V and 4 bases from J, with 10 bases between. cDNA molecules carried unique molecular identifiers, and template switching added a universal primer site. TCRdb recomputed calls from the 5' RACE reads with MiXCR, one row per CDR3 protein. This sample carries about 500,000 distinct CDR3 sequences, roughly 13% of them seen once, and the ten largest clones take approximately 0.98%. This clonotype was seen a handful of times. Its antigen is as yet unknown. Healthy Caucasian donors formed the entire cohort. This sample also appeared in a second study, on yellow fever vaccine responses in identical twins.

The source is a young woman in good health. Material: CD4+ T cells sorted from blood. This chain uses TRBV20-1 with TRBJ2-4, with D unclear. The CDR3 protein is CSARDQALKNIQYF. Written as DNA, the CDR3 is TGCAGTGCTAGAGATCAGGCTCTGAAAAACATTCAGTACTTC.